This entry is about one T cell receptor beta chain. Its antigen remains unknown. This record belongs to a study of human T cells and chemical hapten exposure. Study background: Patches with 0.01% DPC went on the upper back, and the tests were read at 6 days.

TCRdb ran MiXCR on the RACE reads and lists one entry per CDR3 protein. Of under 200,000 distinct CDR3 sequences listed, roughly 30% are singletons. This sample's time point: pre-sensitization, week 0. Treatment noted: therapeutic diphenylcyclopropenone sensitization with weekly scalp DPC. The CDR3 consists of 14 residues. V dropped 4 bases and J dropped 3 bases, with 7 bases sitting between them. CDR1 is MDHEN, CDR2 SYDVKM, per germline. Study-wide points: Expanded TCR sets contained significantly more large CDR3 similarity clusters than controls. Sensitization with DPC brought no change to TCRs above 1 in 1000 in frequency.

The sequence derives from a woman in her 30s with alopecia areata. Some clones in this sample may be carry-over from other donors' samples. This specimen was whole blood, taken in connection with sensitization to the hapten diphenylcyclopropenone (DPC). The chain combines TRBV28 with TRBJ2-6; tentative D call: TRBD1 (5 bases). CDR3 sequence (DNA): TGTGCCAGCAGTTCAGGGCGTGGGGCCAACGTCCTGACTTTC. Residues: CASSSGRGANVLTF.